This TCR beta chain was captured in a study of CD8+ T cells in alopecia areata. Only one count was recorded for this clone. The CDR3 is 17 amino acids. V shed 4 bases and J 4 bases; nucleotides not matched to a gene: 9. The V gene's germline CDR1 is SGDLS and CDR2 YYNGEE. Peripheral blood and lesional scalp punch biopsies were taken from alopecia areata patients. TCR sequencing used cDNA made by reverse transcription of extracted RNA. Generated by immunoSEQ multiplex PCR, the TCRdb table keeps only in-frame clones and is missing some. The sample lists approximately 150,000 clones; 85% to 90% were seen once.

This receptor was identified in a human donor with alopecia areata. The chain joins TRBV9 to TRBJ2-3; 13 nucleotides align to TRBD2. The sample was CD8+ T cells sorted from blood, taken at week 0. CDR3 DNA sequence: TGTGCCAGCAGCCCGACTAGCGGGGGGCTGTCGGCAGATACGCAGTATTTT. Protein sequence: CASSPTSGGLSADTQYF.